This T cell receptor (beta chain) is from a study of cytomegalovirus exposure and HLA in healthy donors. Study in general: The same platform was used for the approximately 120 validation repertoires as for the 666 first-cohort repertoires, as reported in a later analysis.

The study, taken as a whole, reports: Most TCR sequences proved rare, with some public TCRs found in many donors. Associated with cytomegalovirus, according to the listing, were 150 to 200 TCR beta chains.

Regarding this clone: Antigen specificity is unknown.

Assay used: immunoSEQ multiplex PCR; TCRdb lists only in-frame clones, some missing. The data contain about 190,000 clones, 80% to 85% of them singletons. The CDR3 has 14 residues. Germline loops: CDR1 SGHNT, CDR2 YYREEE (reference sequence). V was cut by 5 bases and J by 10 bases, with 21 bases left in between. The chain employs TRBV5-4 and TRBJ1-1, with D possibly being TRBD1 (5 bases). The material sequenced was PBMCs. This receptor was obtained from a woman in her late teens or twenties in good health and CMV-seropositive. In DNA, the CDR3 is TGTGCCAGCAGTTTCTTCGGAGGGGCCAATGGAGCTTTCTTT. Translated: CASSFFGGANGAFF.